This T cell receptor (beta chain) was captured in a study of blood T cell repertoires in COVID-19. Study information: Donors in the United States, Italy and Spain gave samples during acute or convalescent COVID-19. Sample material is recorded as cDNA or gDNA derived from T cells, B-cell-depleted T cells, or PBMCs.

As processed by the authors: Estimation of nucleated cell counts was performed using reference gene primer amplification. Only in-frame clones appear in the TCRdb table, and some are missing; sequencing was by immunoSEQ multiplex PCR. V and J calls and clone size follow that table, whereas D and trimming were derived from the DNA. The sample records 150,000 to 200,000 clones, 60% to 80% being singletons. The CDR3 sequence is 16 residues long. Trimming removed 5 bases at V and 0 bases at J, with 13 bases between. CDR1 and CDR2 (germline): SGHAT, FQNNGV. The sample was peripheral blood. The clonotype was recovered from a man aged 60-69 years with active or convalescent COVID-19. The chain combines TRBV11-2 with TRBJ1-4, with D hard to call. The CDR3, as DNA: TGTGCCAGCAGCGTCGGGTCTCGCACAACTAATGAAAAACTGTTTTTT. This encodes CASSVGSRTTNEKLFF.